The 23 T cell receptor beta chains reported below all come from one sample, sequenced in a study of T-cell reconstitution after alpha-beta-depleted transplantation in children. Preparing the TCRbeta library involved the use of unique molecular identifiers. TCRdb reprocessed the PCR reads with MiXCR, giving one entry per CDR3 protein. The sample records around 500,000 distinct CDR3 sequences, about 23% being singletons. Source: PBMCs, mostly from graft donor cells, taken 360 days after TCRalphabeta/CD19-depleted stem cell transplant. Receptors were obtained from a boy under two years old who had a stem cell transplant for acute myeloid leukemia, so the T cells may come from the graft donor.

The rearrangement joins TRBV6-2 or TRBV6-3 to TRBJ2-5, with 7 positions matching TRBD2. Losses at the gene ends were 4 bases for V and 4 bases for J; bases not matched to a gene: 15. Germline V CDR1 and CDR2: MNHEY, SVGEGT. The CDR3 is made up of 17 amino acids. CDR3 loop: CASSSREAGLQRETQYF. In DNA form, the CDR3 reads TGTGCCAGCAGTTCCCGAGAAGCGGGGCTTCAGCGAGAGACCCAGTACTTC.

This clonotype was observed at least ten times. The chain joins TRBV12-3 or TRBV12-4 to TRBJ1-1; D is undetermined. The CDR3 runs 13 residues. V was shortened by 4 bases and J by 1 base, with 7 bases between the two germline ends. The CDR3 nucleotides are TGTGCCAGCAGTTCCGCTCCGAACACTGAAGCTTTCTTT. It is translated as CASSSAPNTEAFF.

The chain links TRBV10-3 to TRBJ2-2; 10 bases are shared with TRBD1. Trimming cost V 2 bases and J 4 bases; bases outside gene matches: 7. CDR1 and CDR2 from the germline V gene are ENHRY and SYGVKD. CDR3 length: 17 amino acids. Written as DNA, the CDR3 is TGTGCCATCAGTGAGCCTTTCCGGGACAGGGGCACCGGGGAGCTGTTTTTT. Amino acid sequence: CAISEPFRDRGTGELFF.

This clonotype occurred a few times. The J gene is TRBJ2-6, the V gene TRBV5-1; a weak D match, TRBD1 (6 bases). Trimming stripped 2 bases from V and 3 bases from J, with 21 bases between. Looked up from germline, CDR1 is SGHRS and CDR2 is YFSETQ. The CDR3 sequence is 19 residues long. The CDR3 DNA is TGCGCCAGCAGCTTAACCGAACAGGGTTTCGGGCTTGGGGCCAACGTCCTGACTTTC. It codes for CASSLTEQGFGLGANVLTF. Full variable domain (rest looked up from reference TRBV5-1 and TRBJ2-6): KAGVTQTPRYLIKTRGQQVTLSCSPISGHRSVSWYQQTPGQGLQFLFEYFSETQRNKGNFPGRFSGRQFSNSRSEMNVSTLELGDSALYLCASSLTEQGFGLGANVLTFGAGSRLTVL.

This clonotype has ten or more counts. The chain carries TRBV7-9 and TRBJ2-5; D uncertain. V lost 11 bases to trimming and J lost 9 bases, with 28 bases between them. Germline loops: CDR1 SEHNR, CDR2 FQNEAQ (reference sequence). CDR3 length equals 15 residues. CDR3 DNA sequence: TGTGCCGTCCCGCCCCCGGTCGGGCTAGTAAGTGCCCAGTACTTC. It codes for CAVPPPVGLVSAQYF.

The chain joins TRBV6-2 or TRBV6-3 to TRBJ2-7, with TRBD2 matching 8 bases. V dropped 6 bases and J dropped 2; count of bases not matched to a gene: 9. Germline assignment: CDR1 MNHEY and CDR2 SVGEGT. The CDR3 extends over 15 amino acids. The CDR3 here is CASRTIAGGTYEQYF. The DNA for the CDR3 is TGTGCCAGCAGGACTATTGCGGGGGGTACCTACGAGCAGTACTTC.

The chain combines TRBV5-4 with TRBJ2-3, with D possibly being TRBD1 (5 bases). CDR1 is SGHNT and CDR2 is YYREEE in the germline V gene (reference sequence). The CDR3 is 16 residues long. Trimming removed 3 bases at V and 2 bases at J, with 16 bases between. The CDR3 spells CASSWMGRAHTDTQYF. In DNA form, the CDR3 reads TGTGCCAGCAGCTGGATGGGCAGGGCCCACACAGATACGCAGTATTTT.

The chain recombines TRBV15 with TRBJ2-2; no clear D gene. Trimming shortened V by 0 bases and J by 7 bases, and 12 bases separated the two germline ends. The CDR3 contains 15 residues. Per germline, CDR1 LNHNV and CDR2 YYDKDF (reference sequence). The CDR3 reads CATSRDGPPIGELFF. CDR3 DNA sequence: TGTGCCACCAGCAGAGATGGGCCACCTATCGGGGAGCTGTTTTTT.

The J gene is TRBJ2-7, the V gene TRBV7-9; 7 nucleotides align to TRBD2. The germline gives CDR1 SEHNR, CDR2 FQNEAQ (reference sequence). With 2 bases clipped from V and 6 bases from J, the junction kept 7 bases outside the gene matches. This CDR3 contains 14 residues. The CDR3 nucleotides are TGTGCCAGCAGCTTATTTCCAGGGAGGGGCGAGCAGTACTTC. It translates to CASSLFPGRGEQYF.

This clonotype was picked up a small number of times. This chain links TRBV12-3 or TRBV12-4 with TRBJ2-2, with TRBD1 identical over 7 bases. The CDR3 has 15 amino acids. Germline trimming cut 2 bases from V and 8 bases from J; bases unmatched to any gene: 8. The CDR3 region has the DNA TGTGCCAGCAGTTTAAGACAGGGTCCTATGGGGGAGCTGTTTTTT. It encodes CASSLRQGPMGELFF.

This clonotype was recorded a few times. V usage is TRBV12-3 or TRBV12-4 and J usage is TRBJ2-1; TRBD2 matches 16 bases. Trimming at V came to 5 bases and at J to 11 bases, leaving 12 bases not matched to a gene. The CDR3 consists of 17 residues. This chain's CDR3 is CASSLQAGTSGGAKQFF. The CDR3 coding sequence is TGTGCCAGCAGTCTCCAAGCCGGGACTAGCGGGGGGGCCAAGCAGTTCTTC.

Ten or more counts support this clonotype. V is TRBV9 and J is TRBJ2-1, with D maybe TRBD1 (5 bases). The CDR3 extends over 15 amino acids. The ends were cut back, 0 bases at V and 4 bases at J, with 11 bases in the middle. The germline V gene encodes CDR1 SGDLS and CDR2 YYNGEE. CDR3 sequence reads: CASSVDRLAYNEQFF. The CDR3 bases are TGTGCCAGCAGCGTAGACAGGTTGGCATACAATGAGCAGTTCTTC.

The rearrangement links TRBV6-1 to TRBJ2-5; no firm D call. Trimming took off 7 bases at V and 1 base at J, with 13 bases between the two ends. The CDR3 length is 14 residues. The germline V gene encodes CDR1 MNHNS and CDR2 SASEGT. The CDR3 DNA sequence: TGTGCCAGCACCCCTTGGGTGACCCAAGAGACCCAGTACTTC. Protein: CASTPWVTQETQYF.

The chain couples TRBV2 to TRBJ2-3; no clear D gene. CDR1 is SNHLY and CDR2 is FYNNEI in the germline V gene. V was trimmed by 3 bases and J by 3 bases, leaving 13 bases between them. This CDR3 is 15 amino acids long. DNA of the CDR3: TGTGCCAGCAGTGATAGTATGGGTCGAACAGATACGCAGTATTTT. Amino acids: CASSDSMGRTDTQYF.

This clonotype came up many times. This chain connects TRBV21-1 to TRBJ2-2; the table's D call TRBD1 went unverified against the DNA. TRBV21-1 is designated a pseudogene. CDR3 size: 14 residues. The CDR3: CASSNRGDAGELFF. In DNA form, the CDR3 reads TGTGCCAGCAGCAACAGGGGTGATGCCGGGGAGCTGTTTTTT.

DNA of the CDR3: TGTGCCAGCAGCCACGTCGACAGGGAGATTGGCAATGAGCAGTTCTTC. Its translation is CASSHVDREIGNEQFF. The V and J genes are TRBV4-2 and TRBJ2-1; the match to TRBD1 covers 7 bases. The CDR3 sequence is 16 residues long. The V segment lost 3 bases and the J segment 6 bases; nucleotides outside the gene matches: 11. The germline V gene encodes CDR1 LGHNA and CDR2 YNFKEQ.

This chain connects TRBV29-1 to TRBJ1-1; D is uncertain. V was cut by 4 bases and J by 1 base, with 10 bases left in between. In germline, CDR1 is SQVTM, CDR2 ANQGSEA. The CDR3 has 13 residues. This CDR3 is CSVVLPGNTEAFF. The CDR3 DNA reads TGCAGCGTTGTGTTACCAGGGAACACTGAAGCTTTCTTT.

This chain uses TRBV18 with TRBJ1-1; D call uncertain. There are 14 residues in the CDR3. The V and J ends lost 2 bases and 5 bases respectively, with 12 bases between them. CDR1 is KGHSH and CDR2 is LQKENI in the germline V gene. CDR3 coding DNA: TGTGCCAGCTCACCAGGGCCAAAGATGACTGAAGCTTTCTTT. Translating it yields CASSPGPKMTEAFF.

This clonotype has a count of ten or more. This chain links TRBV5-1 with TRBJ1-6, with 7 bases fitting TRBD1. V shed 4 bases and J 7 bases; nucleotides not matched to a gene: 5. Germline lookup yields CDR1 SGHRS and CDR2 YFSETQ. This CDR3 region has 14 residues. CDR3 nucleotide sequence: TGCGCCAGCAGCGTAGGGACAGAAAATTCACCCCTCCACTTT. This codes for CASSVGTENSPLHF. Supplemented by reference TRBV5-1 and TRBJ1-6, the full variable domain reads KAGVTQTPRYLIKTRGQQVTLSCSPISGHRSVSWYQQTPGQGLQFLFEYFSETQRNKGNFPGRFSGRQFSNSRSEMNVSTLELGDSALYLCASSVGTENSPLHFGNGTRLTVT.

This clonotype was counted ten times or more. V is TRBV7-2 and J is TRBJ2-3; D unresolved. This CDR3 is built from 17 residues. Trimming removed 3 bases at V and 0 bases at J, with 16 bases between. Germline V lookup: CDR1 SGHTA, CDR2 FQGNSA. The CDR3 is CASSFSPLSPSTDTQYF. The CDR3 DNA follows: TGTGCCAGCAGCTTTTCCCCACTATCACCAAGCACAGATACGCAGTATTTT.

The chain couples TRBV20-1 to TRBJ2-7; D could derive from TRBD1 or TRBD2 (5 bases each). The CDR3 contains 15 residues. V dropped 0 bases and J dropped 4 bases, with 16 bases sitting between them. Germline CDR1 is DFQATT and CDR2 is SNEGSKA (reference sequence). CDR3 loop: CSARDHEGRNYEQYF. The CDR3 nucleotides are TGCAGTGCTAGAGATCATGAGGGACGGAATTACGAGCAGTACTTC.

About this clonotype itself: The junction and the germline gene differ at one end; a read error may be behind it. The chain couples TRBV20-1 to TRBJ2-2; 8 bases agree with TRBD1. The CDR3 loop spans 16 amino acids. Germline V gene lookup returns CDR1 DFQATT and CDR2 SNEGSKA (reference sequence). The CDR3 is CCARDRLKGATGELFF. CDR3 coding DNA: TGCTGTGCAAGGGACAGGTTGAAGGGCGCTACCGGGGAGCTGTTTTTT.

This clonotype came up once. CDR3 DNA: TGTGCCAGCCTCAAGGGACAGGGCGCCACAGATACGCAGTATTTT. Protein sequence: CASLKGQGATDTQYF. The chain carries TRBV2 and TRBJ2-3; 9 bases are a match to TRBD1. The J segment lost 2 bases and the V segment lost 8 bases, leaving 8 bases of the junction unmatched. CDR1 and CDR2 from the germline V gene are SNHLY and FYNNEI. The CDR3 is 15 residues long.